The rows below give T cell receptor beta chains drawn from one sample of a study of post-analysis software for immune sequencing data. MiXCR, run by TCRdb on the PCR reads, gives a single entry per CDR3 protein. The table has 350,000 to 500,000 distinct CDR3 sequences, more than 30% seen once. Sequenced: blood. The receptors derive from a girl aged 2 to 9 with multiple sclerosis. Both conserved end residues are part of each CDR3. D genes are given only for firm matches. Not every row has a clone size; where given, it reads once, few, many or a size class.

TRBV4-1	-	TRBJ2-7	TRBD2	CASSQERGSSYEQYF	TGCGCCAGCAGCCAAGAGCGGGGGTCTTCCTACGAGCAGTACTTC
TRBV9	-	TRBJ1-1	-	CASSPEDLIGDTEAFF	TGTGCCAGCAGCCCGGAGGACCTTATTGGGGACACTGAAGCTTTCTTT
TRBV9	few	TRBJ2-7	-	CASSPRGGPDYEQYF	TGTGCCAGCAGCCCAAGGGGGGGGCCGGACTACGAGCAGTACTTC
TRBV10-3	few	TRBJ2-5	TRBD1	CAISGTGEVQETQYF	TGTGCCATCAGTGGGACAGGGGAGGTCCAAGAGACCCAGTACTTC
TRBV28	once	TRBJ1-1	-	CASRRGQLNTEAFF	TGTGCCAGCAGACGAGGACAGTTGAACACTGAAGCTTTCTTT
TRBV29-1	few	TRBJ1-2	-	CSVGRESGHYGYTF	TGCAGCGTTGGAAGGGAAAGCGGCCACTATGGCTACACCTTC
TRBV7-9	few	TRBJ2-4	TRBD2	CASSSRTSGMGEQYF	TGTGCCAGCAGCTCCAGGACTAGCGGGATGGGGGAGCAGTACTTC
TRBV7-3	-	TRBJ2-6	TRBD1	CASSSRTGTGANVLTF	TGTGCCAGCAGCTCCCGGACAGGGACGGGGGCCAACGTCCTGACTTTC
TRBV24-1	few	TRBJ2-3	-	CATSAFRESADTQYF	TGTGCCACCAGTGCCTTCAGGGAATCCGCAGATACGCAGTATTTT
TRBV28	-	TRBJ2-3	TRBD2	CASTRIPGLAGTDTQYF	TGTGCCAGCACCAGAATTCCGGGACTAGCGGGCACAGATACGCAGTATTTT
TRBV7-2	many	TRBJ2-7	TRBD1	CASTRETGGNYEQYF	TGTGCCAGCACCCGAGAGACAGGGGGGAACTACGAGCAGTACTTC
TRBV6-5	-	TRBJ2-1	TRBD2	CASSFGRLAGVNEQFF	TGTGCCAGCAGTTTTGGAAGACTAGCGGGGGTCAATGAGCAGTTCTTC
TRBV12-3/TRBV12-4	few	TRBJ2-5	-	CASSLGPGVTQYF	TGTGCCAGCAGTTTGGGGCCGGGAGTTACCCAGTACTTC
TRBV15	-	TRBJ2-5	-	CATSGRTAETQYF	TGTGCCACCTCGGGACGTACGGCGGAGACCCAGTACTTC
TRBV15	few	TRBJ2-3	TRBD2	CATSRTRLASFPDTQYF	TGTGCCACCAGCAGGACTAGACTAGCTTCTTTCCCAGATACGCAGTATTTT
TRBV7-6	-	TRBJ2-7	-	CASSAYRDPNNYEQYF	TGTGCCAGCAGCGCCTACCGGGACCCAAATAATTACGAGCAGTACTTC
TRBV20-1	once	TRBJ1-2	-	CSGGAYGYTF	TGCAGTGGAGGGGCCTATGGCTACACCTTC
TRBV20-1	few	TRBJ2-3	-	CSSLGGGRTDTQYF	TGCAGTTCCCTCGGTGGGGGGCGTACAGATACGCAGTATTTT
TRBV28	-	TRBJ2-5	-	CASSLLRGVYKETQYF	TGTGCCAGCAGTTTATTGAGGGGGGTATACAAAGAGACCCAGTACTTC
TRBV5-6	-	TRBJ1-2	TRBD1	CASGSRDSYGYTF	TGTGCCAGCGGTTCCCGGGACAGCTATGGCTACACCTTC
TRBV4-1	few	TRBJ2-3	-	CASSQEGPQFTDTQYF	TGCGCCAGCAGCCAAGAGGGCCCGCAGTTCACAGATACGCAGTATTTT
TRBV12-3/TRBV12-4	-	TRBJ2-5	-	CASSLQSGVQETQYF	TGTGCCAGCAGTTTACAATCGGGCGTTCAAGAGACCCAGTACTTC
TRBV15	few	TRBJ2-3	-	CATSRDWGPDTQYF	TGTGCCACCAGCAGGGATTGGGGGCCAGATACGCAGTATTTT
TRBV4-1	-	TRBJ2-6	TRBD1	CASSQEGGQVRSGANVLTF	TGCGCCAGCAGCCAAGAAGGGGGCCAGGTCCGCTCTGGGGCCAACGTCCTGACTTTC
TRBV11-3	-	TRBJ2-1	TRBD2	CASSSSGPNEQFF	TGTGCCAGCAGCTCTAGCGGACCAAATGAGCAGTTCTTC
TRBV5-1	-	TRBJ1-5	-	CASSLTGINQPQHF	TGCGCCAGCAGCTTAACAGGGATCAATCAGCCCCAGCATTTT
TRBV10-3	-	TRBJ2-7	-	CAISESGSYEQYF	TGTGCCATCAGTGAGTCGGGGTCCTACGAGCAGTACTTC
TRBV18	few	TRBJ2-3	-	CASSPFVGRRHTDTQYF	TGTGCCAGCTCACCATTCGTCGGGCGAAGGCACACAGATACGCAGTATTTT
TRBV12-3/TRBV12-4	-	TRBJ1-2	-	CASSLGAGYRGYTF	TGTGCCAGCTCTCTTGGGGCAGGGTACAGGGGCTACACCTTC
TRBV10-3	-	TRBJ1-5	TRBD1	CAISPTGRNQPQHF	TGTGCCATCTCCCCGACAGGGCGCAATCAGCCCCAGCATTTT
TRBV29-1	few	TRBJ1-1	-	CSVEVEENTEAFF	TGCAGCGTTGAGGTGGAAGAGAACACTGAAGCTTTCTTT
TRBV4-3	few	TRBJ2-3	TRBD2	CASSQDSGGGTDTQYF	TGCGCCAGCAGCCAAGATTCGGGAGGAGGCACAGATACGCAGTATTTT
TRBV4-2	-	TRBJ1-1	-	CASSQSTGGREAFF	TGTGCCAGCAGCCAATCCACCGGGGGCCGAGAGGCTTTCTTT
TRBV20-1	few	TRBJ2-6	TRBD1	CSAGTEHSGANVLTF	TGCAGTGCGGGGACAGAACACTCTGGGGCCAACGTCCTGACTTTC
TRBV28	few	TRBJ2-3	TRBD1	CASSLGQGASTDTQYF	TGTGCCAGCAGCCTAGGACAGGGCGCTAGCACAGATACGCAGTATTTT
TRBV6-2/TRBV6-3	-	TRBJ2-4	-	CASSYSGNIQYF	TGTGCCAGCAGTTACTCCGGAAACATTCAGTACTTC
TRBV29-1	-	TRBJ1-2	TRBD1	CSVEDQGEIDGYTF	TGCAGCGTTGAAGATCAGGGGGAGATCGATGGCTACACCTTC
TRBV27	few	TRBJ2-7	-	CASSLILGVHEQYF	TGTGCCAGCAGTTTAATATTGGGGGTTCATGAGCAGTACTTC
TRBV25-1	few	TRBJ1-1	-	CASSERWGGNTEAFF	TGTGCCAGCAGTGAACGGTGGGGGGGGAACACTGAAGCTTTCTTT
TRBV4-3	-	TRBJ2-6	-	CASSQGGILGSGANVLTF	TGCGCCAGCAGCCAAGGGGGGATTCTGGGCTCTGGGGCCAACGTCCTGACTTTC
TRBV4-2	-	TRBJ1-2	-	CASSKGTGGRLVCTF	TGTGCCAGCAGCAAGGGGACCGGGGGGCGCCTCGTCTGCACCTTC
TRBV9	-	TRBJ1-2	TRBD1	CASSVGQGNYGYTF	TGTGCCAGCAGCGTAGGACAGGGTAACTATGGCTACACCTTC
TRBV5-4	few	TRBJ2-6	TRBD1	CASSLGARTGGSGANVLTF	TGTGCCAGCAGCTTGGGTGCTCGGACAGGGGGCTCTGGGGCCAACGTCCTGACTTTC
TRBV6-2/TRBV6-3	few	TRBJ2-1	TRBD2	CASSRGRASYNEQFF	TGTGCCAGCAGTCGCGGGAGGGCCTCCTACAATGAGCAGTTCTTC
TRBV15	-	TRBJ2-5	-	CATSKQVGVQETQYF	TGTGCCACCAGCAAGCAGGTCGGGGTACAAGAGACCCAGTACTTC
TRBV20-1	-	TRBJ2-7	TRBD2	CSATETSANEQYF	TGCAGTGCTACCGAGACTAGCGCTAACGAGCAGTACTTC
TRBV28	few	TRBJ2-5	-	CASSISVQETQYF	TGTGCCAGCAGCATTAGCGTCCAAGAGACCCAGTACTTC
TRBV9	few	TRBJ2-3	-	CASSPRIGTDTQYF	TGTGCCAGCAGCCCCCGCATAGGAACAGATACGCAGTATTTT
TRBV28	many	TRBJ2-5	-	CASSPPGETQYF	TGTGCCAGCAGTCCCCCGGGAGAGACCCAGTACTTC
TRBV7-9	few	TRBJ2-3	-	CASSGRTDTQYF	TGTGCCAGCAGCGGACGCACAGATACGCAGTATTTT
TRBV7-6	-	TRBJ2-7	TRBD1	CASSFTGDPYGQYF	TGTGCCAGCAGCTTTACAGGGGACCCCTATGGGCAGTACTTC
TRBV11-2	few	TRBJ2-5	-	CASSVDGVVGTQYF	TGTGCCAGCAGCGTTGATGGCGTTGTTGGGACCCAGTACTTC